The 27 T cell receptor beta chains below all came from one sample that was sequenced in a study of blood T cell repertoires in COVID-19. Sequencing used immunoSEQ multiplex PCR; TCRdb keeps in-frame clones, though not all of them. In the table there are 150,000 to 200,000 clones, roughly nine tenths of which are singletons. The sequencing input was peripheral blood. All receptors come from a man aged 60 to 69 with active or convalescent COVID-19.

The sample holds one count of this clone. The chain has TRBV7-2 and TRBJ2-5, with no clear D. Trimming stripped 3 bases from V and 4 bases from J, with 9 bases between. Germline assignment: CDR1 SGHTA and CDR2 FQGNSA. The CDR3 contains 13 residues. The CDR3 sequence is CASSFQVRETQYF. CDR3 nucleotide sequence: TGTGCCAGCAGCTTTCAGGTCCGAGAGACCCAGTACTTC.

This clone has just a few counts. The rearrangement uses TRBV5-1 and TRBJ2-6, with D possibly TRBD2 on 5 matching bases. Germline V gene lookup returns CDR1 SGHRS and CDR2 YFSETQ. The CDR3 covers 16 residues. The V and J ends lost 4 bases and 0 bases respectively, with 11 bases between them. The CDR3 here is CASSRAGVSGANVLTF. The CDR3 nucleotides are TGCGCCAGCAGCCGAGCCGGGGTCTCTGGGGCCAACGTCCTGACTTTC.

The rearrangement links TRBV6-6 to TRBJ1-2; 7 bases are shared with TRBD1. Per the germline V gene, CDR1 is MNHNY and CDR2 is SVGAGI (reference sequence). Germline trimming cut 2 bases from V and 7 bases from J; bases unmatched to any gene: 4. This CDR3 has 13 residues. The CDR3 nucleotides read TGTGCCAGCAGTTACACAGGGGATTTTGGCTACACCTTC. Its protein is CASSYTGDFGYTF.

This sequence joins TRBV2 and TRBJ2-2; D not certain. V gave up 6 bases and J gave up 4 bases, with 12 bases separating them. The CDR3 length is 14 residues. The germline CDR1 and CDR2 sequences are SNHLY and FYNNEI. CDR3 DNA sequence: TGTGCCAGCAGGCCCCGGGTCGCCACCGGGGAGCTGTTTTTT. Its translation: CASRPRVATGELFF.

The rearrangement uses TRBV4-1 and TRBJ1-2; TRBD1 matches 7 bases. The germline V gene encodes CDR1 MGHRA and CDR2 YSYEKL. The CDR3 has 16 residues. The V and J ends lost 1 base and 8 bases, in that order; junction bases with no gene match: 13. The CDR3 sequence: CASSQAAHTGEMGYTF. The CDR3 nucleotides read TGCGCCAGCAGCCAAGCCGCCCACACAGGGGAAATGGGCTACACCTTC.

This clone was picked up one time. The chain combines TRBV10-1 with TRBJ1-1, with D possibly being TRBD1 (6 bases). CDR3 length: 14 residues. The V gene's germline CDR1 is WNHNN and CDR2 SYGVQD (reference sequence). The V gene lost 4 bases and the J gene lost 0 bases, with 9 bases spanning the gap. For the CDR3, the DNA is TGCGCCAGCAGTGGGGGGCCGATGAACACTGAAGCTTTCTTT. It yields the protein CASSGGPMNTEAFF.

The genes are TRBV2 and TRBJ2-3; 9 bases match TRBD1. J was trimmed by 0 bases and V by 2 bases; bases with no gene match: 12. Per the germline V gene, CDR1 is SNHLY and CDR2 is FYNNEI. The CDR3 extends over 19 amino acids. The CDR3 loop reads CASSEPRTGEKWSTDTQYF. CDR3 coding DNA: TGTGCCAGCAGTGAACCACGGACAGGGGAAAAGTGGAGCACAGATACGCAGTATTTT.

This clone showed up just a few times. This rearrangement joins TRBV24-1 to TRBJ2-2; D might be TRBD1 (6 bases). The germline gives CDR1 KGHDR, CDR2 SFDVKD. The CDR3 consists of 13 residues. Trimming took off 3 bases at V and 6 bases at J, with 7 bases between the two ends. This CDR3 is CATSDPGAGELFF. CDR3 nucleotide sequence: TGTGCCACCAGTGATCCAGGGGCCGGGGAGCTGTTTTTT.

The chain carries TRBV19 and TRBJ1-4, with a possible D match to TRBD1 (6 bases). Per the germline V gene, CDR1 is LNHDA and CDR2 is SQIVND (reference sequence). The CDR3 extends over 16 amino acids. V shed 2 bases and J shed 3 bases, with 13 bases lying between them. The CDR3 region is CASSIRQGGPNEKLFF. For the CDR3, the DNA is TGTGCCAGTAGTATACGACAAGGGGGTCCTAATGAAAAACTGTTTTTT.

The chain is built from TRBV6-5 and TRBJ1-5; 9 bases are a match to TRBD1. The V segment lost 3 bases and the J segment 7 bases; nucleotides outside the gene matches: 7. Germline V gives CDR1 MNHEY, CDR2 SVGAGI. The CDR3 is 15 residues long. The CDR3 is CASSYSQGARQPQHF. The CDR3 DNA follows: TGTGCCAGCAGTTATTCACAGGGGGCAAGACAGCCCCAGCATTTT.

Notes on this clone: Other DNA sequences in the sample encode the same CDR3. The chain links TRBV12-3 or TRBV12-4 to TRBJ1-1; D possibly corresponds to TRBD1 (6 bases). The CDR3 loop spans 13 amino acids. Trimming removed 3 bases at V and 5 bases at J, with 10 bases between. CDR3: CASSFGGATEAFF. The DNA for the CDR3 is TGTGCCAGCAGTTTCGGGGGGGCAACTGAAGCTTTCTTT.

The V call is TRBV6-5, the J call TRBJ2-7; 9 nucleotides align to TRBD1. The CDR3 extends over 16 amino acids. With 0 bases clipped from V and 0 bases from J, the junction kept 3 bases outside the gene matches. Per the germline V gene, CDR1 is MNHEY and CDR2 is SVGAGI. The CDR3 reads CASSYSVTGGSYEQYF. The CDR3 coding sequence is TGTGCCAGCAGTTACTCCGTGACAGGGGGCTCCTACGAGCAGTACTTC.

This sequence joins TRBV28 and TRBJ1-1, with a possible D match to TRBD1 (5 bases). V was cut by 5 bases and J by 8 bases, with 21 bases left in between. The CDR3 is 15 residues long. Germline V gene sequence: CDR1 MDHEN, CDR2 SYDVKM. The CDR3 coding sequence is TGTGCCAGCAGTGACCCCGCAGGGAGGTCTGAGGAAGCTTTCTTT. Its translation: CASSDPAGRSEEAFF.

This chain connects TRBV7-9 to TRBJ1-3; 8 positions match TRBD1. The ends lost 4 bases at V and 0 bases at J; junction bases unmatched: 5. The CDR3 spans 16 residues. Germline assignment: CDR1 SEHNR and CDR2 FQNEAQ (reference sequence). CDR3 in amino acids: CASSWGQVDSGNTIYF. The CDR3 coding sequence is TGTGCCAGCAGCTGGGGACAGGTGGACTCTGGAAACACCATATATTTT.

V is TRBV5-1 and J is TRBJ1-3; D remains unclear. CDR1 SGHRS and CDR2 YFSETQ come from the germline V gene. CDR3 size: 15 residues. V was pared by 2 bases and J by 0 bases, with 9 bases between. CDR3 bases: TGCGCCAGCAGCTTTGGAGGGAGCTCTGGAAACACCATATATTTT. As protein: CASSFGGSSGNTIYF.

The chain recombines TRBV5-4 with TRBJ2-5; 8 positions match TRBD1. The V and J ends lost 0 bases and 4 bases, in that order; junction bases with no gene match: 8. Germline V lookup: CDR1 SGHNT, CDR2 YYREEE (reference sequence). The CDR3 contains 16 residues. This chain's CDR3 is CASSLGTTGVGETQYF. CDR3 DNA sequence: TGTGCCAGCAGCTTGGGAACGACAGGGGTTGGAGAGACCCAGTACTTC. Filled out from reference TRBV5-4 and TRBJ2-5, the complete variable domain reads ETGVTQSPTHLIKTRGQQVTLRCSSQSGHNTVSWYQQALGQGPQFIFQYYREEENGRGNFPPRFSGLQFPNYSSELNVNALELDDSALYLCASSLGTTGVGETQYFGPGTRLLVL.

This clone was seen only once. This chain joins TRBV27 and TRBJ2-7; 11 bases match TRBD1. The V gene's germline CDR1 is MNHEY and CDR2 SMNVEV (reference sequence). CDR3 length: 14 residues. V was pared by 6 bases and J by 3 bases, with 4 bases of the junction left unmatched. Here the CDR3 reads CASRPDRGLYEQYF. The CDR3 region has the DNA TGTGCCAGCAGACCGGACAGGGGGCTCTACGAGCAGTACTTC.

The chain carries TRBV12-3 or TRBV12-4 and TRBJ1-1, with D possibly TRBD1 on 6 matching bases. The CDR3 is 11 amino acids. V lost 4 bases, J lost 7 bases, and 7 bases lay in between. DNA of the CDR3: TGTGCCAGCAGTTCACAGGGTGAAGCTTTCTTT. It yields the protein CASSSQGEAFF.

V gene TRBV12-3 or TRBV12-4 combines with J gene TRBJ1-4; a possible D gene is TRBD1 (6 bases). The CDR3 spans 13 residues. The V gene lost 0 bases and the J gene lost 13 bases, with 12 bases spanning the gap. CDR3 sequence reads: CASSLADSVRLFF. CDR3 in DNA: TGTGCCAGCAGTTTAGCGGACAGCGTCAGACTGTTTTTT.

Worth noting for this clone: The identical CDR3 is also encoded by other nucleotide sequences in the sample. The chain joins TRBV6-6 to TRBJ1-6; D gene uncertain. The length of the CDR3 is 13 residues. CDR1 is MNHNY, CDR2 SVGAGI, per germline (reference sequence). Trimming removed 0 bases from V and 6 bases from J, with 3 bases in between. The CDR3 nucleotides read TGTGCCAGCAGTTACTCTCTTAATTCACCCCTCCACTTT. Encoded protein: CASSYSLNSPLHF.

Only one count was recorded for this clone. The V and J genes are TRBV2 and TRBJ2-1; D not resolved. The germline gives CDR1 SNHLY, CDR2 FYNNEI. There are 16 residues in the CDR3. V was pared by 7 bases and J by 1 base, with 17 bases between. The chain's CDR3 is CASIKEAYSSYNEQFF. CDR3 DNA: TGTGCCAGCATTAAAGAGGCCTACTCATCCTACAATGAGCAGTTCTTC.

The gene calls are TRBV7-9 and TRBJ1-4; no reliable D call. Germline V CDR1 and CDR2: SEHNR, FQNEAQ (reference sequence). Trimming left V 5 bases short and J 5 bases short, with 15 bases between. The CDR3 sequence is 15 residues long. CDR3: CASSESTGANEKLFF. The DNA for the CDR3 is TGTGCCAGCAGCGAAAGCACCGGAGCGAATGAAAAACTGTTTTTT.

The chain is built from TRBV2 and TRBJ2-3; 8 nucleotides agree with TRBD2. The length of the CDR3 is 15 residues. With 3 bases clipped from V and 2 bases from J, the junction kept 4 bases outside the gene matches. Germline CDR1 is SNHLY and CDR2 is FYNNEI. The CDR3, as DNA: TGTGCCAGCAGTGAGATAGCGGGGACCACAGATACGCAGTATTTT. Translation: CASSEIAGTTDTQYF. Full variable domain (outside the CDR3, taken from reference TRBV2 and TRBJ2-3): EPEVTQTPSHQVTQMGQEVILRCVPISNHLYFYWYRQILGQKVEFLVSFYNNEISEKSEIFDDQFSVERPDGSNFTLKIRSTKLEDSAMYFCASSEIAGTTDTQYFGPGTRLTVL.

The V and J genes are TRBV10-3 and TRBJ1-1; D is perhaps TRBD1 (5 bases). The CDR3 consists of 13 residues. Germline loops: CDR1 ENHRY, CDR2 SYGVKD. V was shortened by 9 bases and J by 1 base, with 12 bases between the two germline ends. CDR3 sequence: CAIQQDQNTEAFF. In DNA form, the CDR3 reads TGTGCCATACAACAGGACCAGAACACTGAAGCTTTCTTT.

V and J are TRBV6-5 and TRBJ1-5, with 10 bases that match TRBD1. The CDR3 runs to 16 residues. The germline gives CDR1 MNHEY, CDR2 SVGAGI. Germline trimming cut 4 bases from V and 3 bases from J; bases unmatched to any gene: 6. The CDR3: CASSSLDRGLNQPQHF. CDR3 DNA: TGTGCCAGCAGTTCACTCGACAGGGGGCTCAATCAGCCCCAGCATTTT.

The V and J genes are TRBV19 and TRBJ2-3; 10 bases are a match to TRBD2. The CDR3 runs 16 residues. From germline, CDR1 is LNHDA and CDR2 SQIVND (reference sequence). Trimming at V came to 5 bases and at J to 1 base, leaving 6 bases not matched to a gene. CDR3 DNA sequence: TGTGCCAGTAGTCCAAGCGGGAGGGCCGGCACAGATACGCAGTATTTT. This codes for CASSPSGRAGTDTQYF.

V is TRBV30 and J is TRBJ2-7; D remains unclear. Germline V CDR1 and CDR2: GTSNPN, SVGIG (reference sequence). Trimming removed 0 bases at V and 7 bases at J, with 13 bases between. This CDR3 comprises 13 residues. The CDR3 sequence: CAWSVIGNGEQYF. The CDR3 region has the DNA TGTGCCTGGAGTGTAATCGGCAACGGGGAGCAGTACTTC.